The T cell receptor (beta chain) under discussion was sequenced for a study of T cells after posttransplantation cyclophosphamide. A marrow graft followed busulfan-fludarabine conditioning, with cyclophosphamide on days +3 and +4. V lost 3 bases and J lost 4, with 4 bases in between. CDR3 length: 11 amino acids. Germline V CDR1 and CDR2: KGHSH, LQKENI. Sequencing used immunoSEQ multiplex PCR; TCRdb keeps in-frame clones, though not all of them. The table has roughly 19,000 clones, roughly nine tenths seen once; the top ten hold about 6.7%. This TCR was sampled from a female patient aged 40-49 years who received an allogeneic stem cell transplant from a related donor, was CMV-positive, and had no GVHD. Some of the T cells may derive from the graft donor. This chain connects TRBV18 to TRBJ2-7; D gene ambiguous. Sequencing was performed on PBMCs, taken after allogeneic stem cell transplant with posttransplant cyclophosphamide. CDR3 amino acids: CASSPRYEQYF. The DNA for the CDR3 is TGTGCCAGCTCACCGAGATACGAGCAGTACTTC.